This TCR beta chain was obtained from a study of T cell repertoires in cytomegalovirus infection. About the research overall: HLA-B-restricted CMV epitopes that are well studied were used alongside recently identified HLA-C-restricted ones. Public TCR beta signatures provided an indication of both CMV infection and a matching HLA type. Broader study findings: The ex vivo response was dominated by HLA-C-restricted CMV-specific TCR beta clonotypes.

There are 17 residues in the CDR3. CDR1 and CDR2 (germline): LNHDA, SQIVND (reference sequence). The ends were cut back, 5 bases at V and 5 bases at J, with 24 bases in the middle. TCRdb processed the reads anew with MiXCR; each CDR3 protein has one entry. Here the sample spans a few hundred thousand distinct CDR3 sequences, roughly a third being singletons. Remarks on this clonotype: Its antigen is still unknown.

The chain couples TRBV19 to TRBJ1-1, with D uncertain. The TCR originated in a human donor in good health (CMV status not recorded). Some clones in this sample may be carry-over from other donors' samples. This sample comprised cultured PBMCs, obtained from culture after CMV antigen stimulation. This CDR3 is CASSASLDPSPWTEAFF. Written as DNA, the CDR3 is TGTGCCAGTAGTGCATCCCTGGACCCGAGTCCTTGGACTGAAGCTTTCTTT.